A single sample gave rise to the 9 T cell receptor beta chains below, sequenced in a study of blood T cell repertoires in COVID-19. Method: immunoSEQ multiplex PCR; TCRdb's copy keeps in-frame clones and lacks some. Here the sample spans about 150,000 clones, 60% to 80% being singletons. The sample comprised peripheral blood. These receptors were taken from a man aged 45-60 years with active or convalescent COVID-19.

CDR3 nucleotide sequence: TGTGCCAGCAGCCCACAACTCAGGGGCCCCTACGAGCAGTACTTC. As protein: CASSPQLRGPYEQYF. The chain joins TRBV3-1 (or the pseudogene TRBV3-2) to TRBJ2-7; D possibly corresponds to TRBD1 (6 bases). Trimming took 4 bases from V and 2 from J, leaving 15 bases between them. There are 15 residues in the CDR3. Germline V lookup: CDR1 LGHDT, CDR2 YNNKEL (reference sequence).

The J gene is TRBJ1-1, the V gene TRBV6-6; D is perhaps TRBD1 (6 bases). The germline V and J ends were trimmed by 8 bases and 3 bases, with 16 bases remaining between them. The CDR3 totals 14 residues. Germline CDR1 is MNHNY and CDR2 is SVGAGI (reference sequence). In DNA form, the CDR3 reads TGTGCCAGCCTCTGGGGGGGGGCAGACACTGAAGCTTTCTTT. It specifies CASLWGGADTEAFF.

The chain couples TRBV28 to TRBJ1-5; D may be TRBD1 (5 bases). This CDR3 has 13 amino acids. Trimming stripped 3 bases from V and 9 bases from J, with 12 bases between. From germline, CDR1 is MDHEN and CDR2 SYDVKM. CDR3 region: CASSFGRAGPQHF. The CDR3 DNA sequence: TGTGCCAGCAGTTTTGGCAGGGCCGGGCCCCAGCATTTT.

A few counts support this clone. The V gene is TRBV30, the J gene TRBJ2-7; 10 nucleotides align to TRBD2. Losses at the gene ends were 4 bases for V and 0 bases for J; bases not matched to a gene: 12. Germline lookup yields CDR1 GTSNPN and CDR2 SVGIG (reference sequence). The CDR3 has 17 amino acids. CDR3 in amino acids: CAWTRVRTSGYSYEQYF. DNA of the CDR3: TGTGCCTGGACCCGAGTTCGGACTAGCGGCTACTCCTACGAGCAGTACTTC.

CDR3 sequence: CASSLGTSGMNEQFF. CDR3 bases: TGTGCCAGCAGCCTCGGGACTAGCGGGATGAATGAGCAGTTCTTC. This sequence joins TRBV2 and TRBJ2-1; 13 bases agree with TRBD2. The CDR3 covers 15 residues. Germline V gene sequence: CDR1 SNHLY, CDR2 FYNNEI. The V and J ends lost 6 bases and 7 bases, in that order; junction bases with no gene match: 6.

This clone was found once. J is TRBJ2-1 and V is TRBV2, with TRBD2 matching over 12 bases. This CDR3 contains 17 residues. Germline CDR1 and CDR2: SNHLY and FYNNEI. V shed 5 bases, J shed 4 bases, and the junction held 9 bases outside the gene matches. CDR3 region: CASSQRSTSGGYNEQFF. The DNA for the CDR3 is TGTGCCAGCAGTCAGCGTTCGACTAGCGGGGGTTACAATGAGCAGTTCTTC.

V gene TRBV11-3 combines with J gene TRBJ2-1; tentative D call: TRBD2 (5 bases). CDR1 and CDR2 (germline): SGHNT, YENEEA. Trimming took 5 bases from V and 9 from J, leaving 8 bases between them. The CDR3 contains 11 residues. In nucleotides, the CDR3 is TGTGCCAGCAGCGAGGGTACTGAGCAGTTCTTC. Translating gives CASSEGTEQFF.

The rearrangement joins TRBV24-1 to TRBJ2-7; TRBD1 matches 7 bases. With 10 bases clipped from V and 4 bases from J, the junction kept 15 bases outside the gene matches. Looked up from germline, CDR1 is KGHDR and CDR2 is SFDVKD. The CDR3 contains 15 residues. CDR3 amino acids: CATARDRVFDYEQYF. CDR3 in DNA: TGTGCCACTGCCCGAGACAGGGTTTTCGATTACGAGCAGTACTTC.

This chain connects TRBV5-6 to TRBJ1-4; unclear D gene. The V gene's germline CDR1 is SGHDT and CDR2 YYEEEE. The CDR3 is 13 amino acids. V dropped 7 bases and J dropped 7 bases, with 14 bases sitting between them. This CDR3 is CASALEGGEKLFF. The CDR3, as DNA: TGTGCCAGCGCGCTAGAGGGTGGTGAAAAACTGTTTTTT.